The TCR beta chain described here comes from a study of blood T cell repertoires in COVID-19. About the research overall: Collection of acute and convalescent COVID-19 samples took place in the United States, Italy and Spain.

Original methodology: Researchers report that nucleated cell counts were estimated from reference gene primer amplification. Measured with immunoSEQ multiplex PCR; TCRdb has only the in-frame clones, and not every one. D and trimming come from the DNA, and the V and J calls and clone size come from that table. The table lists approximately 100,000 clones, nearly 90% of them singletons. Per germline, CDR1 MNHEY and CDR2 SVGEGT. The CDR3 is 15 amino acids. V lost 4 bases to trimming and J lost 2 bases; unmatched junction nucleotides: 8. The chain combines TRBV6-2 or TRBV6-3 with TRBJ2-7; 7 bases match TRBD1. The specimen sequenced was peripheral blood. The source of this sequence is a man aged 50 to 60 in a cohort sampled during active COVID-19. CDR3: CASSFQGVPPYEQYF. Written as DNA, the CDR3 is TGTGCCAGCAGTTTTCAGGGGGTCCCCCCCTACGAGCAGTACTTC.